This TCR beta chain was sequenced for a study of T cells in Graves' hyperthyroidism and ophthalmopathy. PBMCs stemmed from around 10 ml fresh peripheral blood. The TCR beta CDR3 regions underwent amplification using RNA transcripts as the source. Using the HTBI primer set, a first-round RT-PCR was run on the TCR CDR3. Via MiXCR, TCRdb re-called the multiplex PCR reads, giving one row per CDR3 protein. The sample contains about 130,000 distinct CDR3 sequences, roughly a fifth of which appear only once. Germline-derived CDR1 and CDR2 are SNHLY and FYNNEI. V was shortened by 8 bases and J by 0 bases, with 15 bases between the two germline ends. The CDR3 is made up of 15 amino acids.

This receptor was taken from a woman in her forties or fifties with Graves' hyperthyroidism that later progressed to Graves' ophthalmopathy. The sequenced sample consisted of blood. This chain uses TRBV2 with TRBJ2-3; D may be TRBD2 (6 bases). CDR3 protein: CASVGSGRSTDTQYF. In DNA, the CDR3 is TGTGCCAGCGTCGGAAGCGGGCGGAGCACAGATACGCAGTATTTT.